The TCR beta chain under discussion was sequenced for a study of T cells in Graves' hyperthyroidism and ophthalmopathy. On the study more broadly: The blood sample was taken at first diagnosis, before treatment began.

Germline V CDR1 and CDR2: SGHDT, YYEEEE. With V trimmed by 2 bases and J by 6 bases, 3 bases remained unmatched. The CDR3 contains 14 residues. This clonotype was recorded at least ten times. For ophthalmopathy patients, the Clinical Activity Score was at least 3 and the NOSPECS grade at least 4; duration was under 3 months. RNA transcripts provided the source from which TCR beta CDR3 regions were amplified. HTBI primers were used for first-round RT-PCR of the TCR CDR3. TCRdb recomputed calls from the multiplex PCR reads with MiXCR, one row per CDR3 protein. The sample consists of around 350,000 distinct CDR3 sequences, around 13% of them appearing once.

Specimen: blood. The genes are TRBV5-6 and TRBJ2-7, with TRBD1 identical over 12 bases. The clonotype originates from a woman in her twenties or thirties with Graves' ophthalmopathy. CDR3 bases: TGTGCCAGCAGCTTTGGGACAGGGGGCGGCGAGCAGTACTTC. Amino acids: CASSFGTGGGEQYF. Looking up the rest from reference TRBV5-6 and TRBJ2-7 gives the full variable domain: DAGVTQSPTHLIKTRGQQVTLRCSPKSGHDTVSWYQQALGQGPQFIFQYYEEEERQRGNFPDRFSGHQFPNYSSELNVNALLLGDSALYLCASSFGTGGGEQYFGPGTRLTVT.